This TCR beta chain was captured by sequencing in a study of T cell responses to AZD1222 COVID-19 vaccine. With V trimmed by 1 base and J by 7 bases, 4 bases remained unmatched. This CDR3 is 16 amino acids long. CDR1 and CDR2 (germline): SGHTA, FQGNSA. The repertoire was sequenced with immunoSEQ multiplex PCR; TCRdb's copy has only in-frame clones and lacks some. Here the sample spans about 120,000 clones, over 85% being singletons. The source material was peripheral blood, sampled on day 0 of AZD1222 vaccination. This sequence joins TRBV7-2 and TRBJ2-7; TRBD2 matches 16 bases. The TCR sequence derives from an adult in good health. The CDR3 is CASSLGQGLAGGEQYF. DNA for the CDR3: TGTGCCAGCAGCTTAGGACAGGGACTAGCGGGGGGGGAGCAGTACTTC.